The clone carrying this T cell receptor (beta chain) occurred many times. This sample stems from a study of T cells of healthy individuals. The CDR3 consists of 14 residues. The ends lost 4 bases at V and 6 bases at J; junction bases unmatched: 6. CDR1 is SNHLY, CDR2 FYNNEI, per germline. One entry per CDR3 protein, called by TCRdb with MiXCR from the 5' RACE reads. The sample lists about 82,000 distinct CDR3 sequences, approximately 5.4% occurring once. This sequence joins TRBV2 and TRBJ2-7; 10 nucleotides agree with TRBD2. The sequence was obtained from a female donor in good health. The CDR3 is CASSGRIAGGEQYF. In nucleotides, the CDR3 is TGTGCCAGCAGTGGTAGAATAGCGGGAGGCGAGCAGTACTTC.